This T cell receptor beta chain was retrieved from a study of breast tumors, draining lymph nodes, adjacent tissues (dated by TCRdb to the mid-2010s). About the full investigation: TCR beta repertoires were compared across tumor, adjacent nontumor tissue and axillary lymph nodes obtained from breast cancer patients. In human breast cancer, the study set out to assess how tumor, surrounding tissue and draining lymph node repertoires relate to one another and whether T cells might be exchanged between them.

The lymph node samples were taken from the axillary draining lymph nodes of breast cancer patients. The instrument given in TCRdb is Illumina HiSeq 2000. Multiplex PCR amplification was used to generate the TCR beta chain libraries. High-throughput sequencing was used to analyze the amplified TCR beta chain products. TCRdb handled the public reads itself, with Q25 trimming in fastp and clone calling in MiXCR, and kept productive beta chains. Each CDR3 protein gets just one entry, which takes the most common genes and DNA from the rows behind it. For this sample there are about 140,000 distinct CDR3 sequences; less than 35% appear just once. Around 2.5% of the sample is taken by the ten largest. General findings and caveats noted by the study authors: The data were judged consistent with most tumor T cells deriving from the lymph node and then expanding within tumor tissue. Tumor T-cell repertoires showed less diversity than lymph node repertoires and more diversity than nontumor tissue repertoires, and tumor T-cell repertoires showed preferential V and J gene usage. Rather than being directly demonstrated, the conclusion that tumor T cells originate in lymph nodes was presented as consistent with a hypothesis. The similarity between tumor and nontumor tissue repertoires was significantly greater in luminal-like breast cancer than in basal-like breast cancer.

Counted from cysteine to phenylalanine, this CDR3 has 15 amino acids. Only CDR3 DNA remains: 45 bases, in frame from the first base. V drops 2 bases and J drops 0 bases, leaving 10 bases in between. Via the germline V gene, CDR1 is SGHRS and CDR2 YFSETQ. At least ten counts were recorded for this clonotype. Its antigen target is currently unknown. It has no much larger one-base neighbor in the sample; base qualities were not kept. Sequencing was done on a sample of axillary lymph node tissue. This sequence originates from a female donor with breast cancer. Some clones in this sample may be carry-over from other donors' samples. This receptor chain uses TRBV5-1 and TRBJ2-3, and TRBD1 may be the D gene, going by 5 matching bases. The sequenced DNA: TGCGCCAGCAGCTTTGGGGCCGCTAGCACAGATACGCAGTATTTT. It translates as CASSFGAASTDTQYF.